The 18 T cell receptor beta chains given below trace back to one sample, sequenced in a study of patients and donors after allogeneic stem cell transplantation. Each CDR3 protein is one row after TCRdb ran MiXCR on the RT-PCR reads. The table shows 400,000 to 500,000 distinct CDR3 sequences, with 16% occurring only once. The specimen sequenced was blood, either unsorted or a sorted T cell fraction (not recorded which). All receptors come from a human donor who was either an allogeneic HSCT recipient or a stem cell or donor lymphocyte infusion donor (not recorded which). It is not recorded whose cells these are; they may come from a transplant donor.

This clonotype was observed a few times. The rearrangement links TRBV5-5 to TRBJ2-1; either TRBD1 or TRBD2 may fit D (5 bases each). The CDR3 spans 15 residues. CDR1 SGHKS and CDR2 YYEKEE come from the germline V gene (reference sequence). The germline V and J ends were trimmed by 5 bases and 4 bases, with 16 bases remaining between them. The CDR3 sequence: CASSGSRGAYNEQFF. The CDR3 DNA follows: TGTGCCAGCAGTGGTTCGAGGGGCGCTTACAATGAGCAGTTCTTC.

The genes are TRBV6-1 and TRBJ2-5; 7 bases map to TRBD2. Germline CDR1 reads MNHNS; CDR2 reads SASEGT. The CDR3 sequence is 16 residues long. Losses at the gene ends were 2 bases for V and 7 bases for J; bases not matched to a gene: 13. CDR3 sequence (DNA): TGTGCCAGCAGTGAAATACCCGGGACTAAAATTGGGACCCAGTACTTC. Translated, it gives CASSEIPGTKIGTQYF.

V is TRBV20-1 and J is TRBJ2-1, with no clear D. Deletions cut 6 bases from V and 6 bases from J, with 21 bases between. The CDR3 contains 15 residues. Germline V lookup: CDR1 DFQATT, CDR2 SNEGSKA (reference sequence). This CDR3 is CSATKGELGINEQFF. The CDR3 DNA is TGCAGTGCCACGAAAGGCGAGTTGGGGATCAATGAGCAGTTCTTC.

This clonotype occurred a few times. This rearrangement joins TRBV20-1 to TRBJ1-5; D remains ambiguous. Looked up from germline, CDR1 is DFQATT and CDR2 is SNEGSKA (reference sequence). CDR3 length: 10 residues. The germline V and J ends were trimmed by 1 base and 13 bases, with 8 bases remaining between them. CDR3 DNA sequence: TGCAGTGCTAGAGGGGAAAGACAGCATTTT. As protein: CSARGERQHF.

The table lists this clonotype with a few counts. The chain joins TRBV12-3 or TRBV12-4 to TRBJ2-4; weak D call: TRBD1 (6 bases). This CDR3 spans 20 amino acids. V lost 0 bases and J lost 0, with 21 bases in between. CDR3 sequence: CASSLAWQGRTWVAKNIQYF. The CDR3 nucleotides read TGTGCCAGCAGTTTAGCGTGGCAGGGGCGGACGTGGGTAGCCAAAAACATTCAGTACTTC.

This clonotype was picked up a small number of times. The chain combines TRBV15 with TRBJ1-5; 9 bases agree with TRBD1. Trimming took 4 bases from V and 4 from J; bases not matched to a gene: 11. Germline V gives CDR1 LNHNV, CDR2 YYDKDF (reference sequence). The CDR3 contains 17 residues. The CDR3 DNA is TGTGCCACCAGCACTCGATACAGGGGGCGCGGAAATCAGCCCCAGCATTTT. It is translated as CATSTRYRGRGNQPQHF.

The chain joins TRBV6-5 to TRBJ1-2; D gene ambiguous. CDR3 length: 15 amino acids. Trimming took off 0 bases at V and 8 bases at J, with 16 bases between the two ends. The V gene's germline CDR1 is MNHEY and CDR2 SVGAGI. The CDR3 DNA reads TGTGCCAGCAGTTACTCGGAGGTCGGGTCGTTGGGCTACACCTTC. As protein: CASSYSEVGSLGYTF.

This rearrangement joins TRBV5-6 to TRBJ1-6; 7 bases fit TRBD1. V was clipped by 0 bases and J by 8 bases; unmatched bases: 5. Germline-derived CDR1 and CDR2 are SGHDT and YYEEEE. The CDR3 is 15 amino acids. The CDR3: CASSLDRGFDSPLHF. The CDR3, as DNA: TGTGCCAGCAGCTTGGACAGGGGATTTGATTCACCCCTCCACTTT.

This clonotype came up once. This chain links TRBV7-9 with TRBJ2-3, with 11 bases matching TRBD2. The CDR3 has 16 amino acids. Losses at the gene ends were 2 bases for V and 3 bases for J; bases not matched to a gene: 4. Looked up from germline, CDR1 is SEHNR and CDR2 is FQNEAQ (reference sequence). The CDR3 reads CASSLTSGSVTDTQYF. Written as DNA, the CDR3 is TGTGCCAGCAGCTTAACTAGCGGGAGTGTGACAGATACGCAGTATTTT.

The V gene is TRBV5-1, the J gene TRBJ2-7; D is undetermined. The germline CDR1 and CDR2 sequences are SGHRS and YFSETQ. V was clipped by 0 bases and J by 5 bases, with 9 bases between them. The CDR3 runs 13 residues. The CDR3 loop is CASSLDSPHEQYF. The CDR3 bases are TGCGCCAGCAGCTTGGACAGCCCCCACGAGCAGTACTTC. Using reference TRBV5-1 and TRBJ2-7 for the parts outside the CDR3, the full variable domain is KAGVTQTPRYLIKTRGQQVTLSCSPISGHRSVSWYQQTPGQGLQFLFEYFSETQRNKGNFPGRFSGRQFSNSRSEMNVSTLELGDSALYLCASSLDSPHEQYFGPGTRLTVT.

This clonotype was seen a handful of times. V is TRBV5-1 and J is TRBJ1-2; D unresolved. The V and J ends lost 0 bases and 8 bases respectively, with 11 bases between them. Germline V lookup: CDR1 SGHRS, CDR2 YFSETQ. There are 13 residues in the CDR3. The CDR3 DNA sequence: TGCGCCAGCAGCTTGGATAGCCTTGGGGGCTACACCTTC. It codes for CASSLDSLGGYTF. The whole variable domain, remainder taken from reference TRBV5-1 and TRBJ1-2, is KAGVTQTPRYLIKTRGQQVTLSCSPISGHRSVSWYQQTPGQGLQFLFEYFSETQRNKGNFPGRFSGRQFSNSRSEMNVSTLELGDSALYLCASSLDSLGGYTFGSGTRLTVV.

This clonotype showed up just once. The CDR3 DNA is TGCGCCAGCAGCATGTGGGGGGGGGTGCAGTACTTC. Its protein product is CASSMWGGVQYF. This rearrangement joins TRBV5-1 to TRBJ2-7; 7 nucleotides agree with TRBD2. After removal of 4 bases from V and 9 bases from J, the junction contained 7 bases not matched to a gene. The CDR3 sequence is 12 residues long. The germline gives CDR1 SGHRS, CDR2 YFSETQ.

The chain recombines TRBV20-1 with TRBJ1-5; tentative D call: TRBD1 (5 bases). The germline CDR1 and CDR2 sequences are DFQATT and SNEGSKA (reference sequence). The CDR3 loop spans 16 amino acids. V dropped 3 bases and J dropped 7 bases, with 22 bases sitting between them. CDR3 DNA: TGCAGTGCTAGGGGGGGGTCTAGCGGCATCAGCCAGCCCCAGCATTTT. It is translated as CSARGGSSGISQPQHF.

V and J are TRBV20-1 and TRBJ1-2; D is possibly TRBD1 (5 bases). The V gene lost 5 bases and the J gene lost 7 bases, with 11 bases spanning the gap. Per germline, CDR1 DFQATT and CDR2 SNEGSKA (reference sequence). The CDR3 is made up of 11 amino acids. CDR3 coding DNA: TGCAGTGCTTTTACAGGAGGTGGCTACACCTTC. Translation gives CSAFTGGGYTF.

This chain joins TRBV20-1 and TRBJ1-3, with D hard to call. The CDR3 contains 15 residues. Germline V gene data show CDR1 as DFQATT and CDR2 as SNEGSKA (reference sequence). Trimming took 5 bases from V and 3 from J, leaving 17 bases between them. The CDR3 sequence is CSARKRESGGNTIYF. For the CDR3, the DNA is TGCAGTGCTCGCAAAAGGGAGAGTGGTGGAAACACCATATATTTT.

This clonotype was seen a few times. CDR3 DNA: TGTGCCAGCAGAGCCTGGGAAGGGGGAAACACTGAAGCTTTCTTT. Residues: CASRAWEGGNTEAFF. This chain connects TRBV7-9 to TRBJ1-1, with D possibly being TRBD1 (6 bases). Per germline, CDR1 SEHNR and CDR2 FQNEAQ (reference sequence). The V and J ends lost 6 bases and 2 bases respectively, with 16 bases between them. This CDR3 is built from 15 residues.

This clonotype was detected only a few times. This chain's CDR3 is CASSRDRADQPQHF. The CDR3 nucleotides read TGTGCCAGCAGCCGGGACAGGGCTGATCAGCCCCAGCATTTT. The V and J genes are TRBV12-3 or TRBV12-4 and TRBJ1-5; 9 bases align to TRBD1. The CDR3 sequence is 14 residues long. The V and J ends lost 6 bases and 5 bases, in that order; junction bases with no gene match: 5.

This clonotype has at least ten counts. V and J are TRBV7-8 and TRBJ1-4, with 11 bases identical to TRBD1. Losses at the gene ends were 5 bases for V and 10 bases for J; bases not matched to a gene: 12. The CDR3 has 16 residues. CDR1 SGHVS and CDR2 FQNEAQ come from the germline V gene. Here the CDR3 DNA reads TGTGCCAGCAGCCGCCGCCCGGACAGGGGGCTTGGAAAACTGTTTTTT. Its protein is CASSRRPDRGLGKLFF. The variable domain in full, with the rest retrieved from reference TRBV7-8 and TRBJ1-4, is GAGVSQSPRYKVAKRGQDVALRCDPISGHVSLFWYQQALGQGPEFLTYFQNEAQLDKSGLPSDRFFAERPEGSVSTLKIQRTQQEDSAVYLCASSRRPDRGLGKLFFGSGTQLSVL.